This T cell receptor (beta chain) was recorded in a study of T cells after yellow fever vaccination. Study at large: When fractions had low cell numbers, they were prepared with SMART-Seq v4 Ultra Low Input. The study's findings and limits: Abundant clonotypes from the bulk population could get into FACS-sorted repertoires as contaminants. The study re-detected most primary-vaccination clones after the booster (approximately 96% CD4, almost 90% CD8).

TCR cDNA, made by 5'RACE template switching, carried an added universal primer site and UMIs. TCRdb redid the calling of the 5' RACE reads with MiXCR, one entry per CDR3 protein. The table records more than 120,000 distinct CDR3 sequences, over 7% of them present only once. The CDR3 is 14 residues long. Trimming removed 6 bases from V and 4 bases from J, with 15 bases in between. Germline V gene lookup returns CDR1 SGHTA and CDR2 FQGTGA. This clonotype was picked up many times. As yet, its antigen is unknown. Sequences were derived from CD4+ T cells sorted from PBMCs, sampled 5 days after the yellow fever booster vaccination. The rearrangement uses TRBV7-3 and TRBJ1-1; tentatively, D is TRBD1 (6 bases). The sequence came from a man aged 25 to 40 who received the YFV17D yellow fever vaccine. The CDR3 DNA reads as TGTGCCAGCAGTCGCATCGGGACACCCACTGAAGCTTTCTTT. Translated: CASSRIGTPTEAFF.